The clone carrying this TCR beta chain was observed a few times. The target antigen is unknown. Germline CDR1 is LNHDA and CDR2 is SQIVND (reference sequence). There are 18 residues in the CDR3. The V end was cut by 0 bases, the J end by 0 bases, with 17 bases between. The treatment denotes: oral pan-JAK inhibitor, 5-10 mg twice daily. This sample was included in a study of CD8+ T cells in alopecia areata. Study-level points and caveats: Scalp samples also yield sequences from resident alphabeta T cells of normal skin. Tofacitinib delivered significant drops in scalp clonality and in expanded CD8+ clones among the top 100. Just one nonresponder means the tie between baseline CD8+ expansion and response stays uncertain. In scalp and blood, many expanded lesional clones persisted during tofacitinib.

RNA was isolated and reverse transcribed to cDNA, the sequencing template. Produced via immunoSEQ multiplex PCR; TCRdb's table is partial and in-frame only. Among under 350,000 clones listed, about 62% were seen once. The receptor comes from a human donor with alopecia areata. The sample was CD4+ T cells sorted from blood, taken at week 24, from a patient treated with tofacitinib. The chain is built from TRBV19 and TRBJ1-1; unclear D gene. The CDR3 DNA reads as TGTGCCAGTAGTATAGACCTCCCTCCGAGATTCATGAACACTGAAGCTTTCTTT. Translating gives CASSIDLPPRFMNTEAFF. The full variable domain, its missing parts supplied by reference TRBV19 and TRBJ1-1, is DGGITQSPKYLFRKEGQNVTLSCEQNLNHDAMYWYRQDPGQGLRLIYYSQIVNDFQKGDIAEGYSVSREKKESFPLTVTSAQKNPTAFYLCASSIDLPPRFMNTEAFFGQGTRLTVV.